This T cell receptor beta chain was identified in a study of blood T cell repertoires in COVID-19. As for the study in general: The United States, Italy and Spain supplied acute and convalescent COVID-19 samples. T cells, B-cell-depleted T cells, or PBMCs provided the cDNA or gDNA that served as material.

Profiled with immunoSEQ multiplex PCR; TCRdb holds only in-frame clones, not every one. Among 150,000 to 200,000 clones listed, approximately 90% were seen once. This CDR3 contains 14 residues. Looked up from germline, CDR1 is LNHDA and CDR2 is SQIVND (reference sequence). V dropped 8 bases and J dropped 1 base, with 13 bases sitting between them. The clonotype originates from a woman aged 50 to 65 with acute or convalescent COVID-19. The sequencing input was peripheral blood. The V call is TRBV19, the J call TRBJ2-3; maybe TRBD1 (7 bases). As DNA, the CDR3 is TGTGCCAGTGTTAGCGGACAGGGCACAGATACGCAGTATTTT. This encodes CASVSGQGTDTQYF.